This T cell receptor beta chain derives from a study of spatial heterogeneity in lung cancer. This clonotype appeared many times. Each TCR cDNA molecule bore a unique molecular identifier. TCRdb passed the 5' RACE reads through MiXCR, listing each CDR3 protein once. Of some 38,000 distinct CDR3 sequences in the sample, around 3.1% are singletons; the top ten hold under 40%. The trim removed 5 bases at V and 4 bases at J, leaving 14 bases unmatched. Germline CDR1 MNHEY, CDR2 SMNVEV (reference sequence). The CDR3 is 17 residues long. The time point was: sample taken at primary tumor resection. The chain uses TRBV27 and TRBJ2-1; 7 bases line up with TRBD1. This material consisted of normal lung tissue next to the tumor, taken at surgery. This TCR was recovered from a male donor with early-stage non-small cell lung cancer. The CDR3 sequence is CASSPRGVGQPYNEQFF. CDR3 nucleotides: TGTGCCAGCAGTCCGAGAGGCGTGGGACAGCCTTACAATGAGCAGTTCTTC.